This T cell receptor beta chain appears in the sequencing data of a study of blood T cell repertoires in COVID-19. Study-wide background: COVID-19 samples, acute and convalescent, were from the United States, Italy and Spain. T cells, B-cell-depleted T cells, or PBMCs provided the cDNA or gDNA that served as material.

In the original analysis: Amplification from reference gene primers served as the basis for estimated nucleated cell counts. Measured with immunoSEQ multiplex PCR; TCRdb has only the in-frame clones, and not every one. That table gives V, J and clone size, and the DNA gave D and trimming. The data contain over 50,000 clones, 70% to 90% of them seen just once; the ten biggest clones take up less than 8%. The V end was cut by 3 bases, the J end by 2 bases, with 11 bases between. Germline loops: CDR1 SGHTA, CDR2 FQGNSA. The CDR3 runs 15 residues. This clonotype was sampled from a man aged 55 to 70 with acute or convalescent COVID-19. This sequence joins TRBV7-2 and TRBJ2-4; D is perhaps TRBD1 (5 bases). Sequenced: peripheral blood. DNA for the CDR3: TGTGCCAGCAGCTTCCCAGGGAATACCAAAAACATTCAGTACTTC. It encodes CASSFPGNTKNIQYF.